This T cell receptor beta chain is from a study of OX40 agonist ivuxolimab in advanced cancers. About this clone itself: Distinct nucleotide sequences in the sample also encode this CDR3.

The germline CDR1 and CDR2 sequences are SGHNT and YENEEA. V was clipped by 2 bases and J by 3 bases, with 7 bases between them. The CDR3 has 13 residues. Clones were read by immunoSEQ multiplex PCR, and TCRdb kept only the in-frame ones, dropping some. Of some 70,000 clones in the sample, roughly 86% are singletons; the top ten hold roughly 1.9%. The source of this sequence is an adult with an advanced solid tumor such as melanoma, head and neck, liver or kidney cancer. The source was CD4+ or CD8+ T cells sorted from blood, collected in a trial of the OX40 agonist ivuxolimab. V and J are TRBV11-3 and TRBJ1-1; D gene uncertain. The CDR3 loop reads CASSLNRDTEAFF. Written as DNA, the CDR3 is TGTGCCAGCAGCTTAAACAGAGACACTGAAGCTTTCTTT.